The 16 T cell receptor beta chains given below trace back to one sample, sequenced in a study of identical twins. Using its own MiXCR run on the 5' RACE reads, TCRdb lists one record per CDR3 protein. The sample lists around 1.7 million distinct CDR3 sequences; 32% were seen once. The sequencing sample was made of cord blood. Receptors originate from a newborn girl in good health.

The chain couples TRBV6-1 to TRBJ2-7; 8 nucleotides line up with TRBD1. The CDR3 loop spans 17 amino acids. Germline V gene sequence: CDR1 MNHNS, CDR2 SASEGT. Germline trimming cut 3 bases from V and 0 bases from J; bases unmatched to any gene: 10. In DNA, the CDR3 is TGTGCCAGCAGTGACCTGGGACAGGCTAAGAGCTCCTACGAGCAGTACTTC. Amino acid sequence: CASSDLGQAKSSYEQYF.

There are many counts of this clonotype. The V and J genes are TRBV27 and TRBJ2-7; TRBD2 might be the D (6 bases). Trimming stripped 0 bases from V and 3 bases from J, with 12 bases between. CDR1 and CDR2 from the germline V gene are MNHEY and SMNVEV (reference sequence). This CDR3 has 15 residues. The CDR3 DNA sequence: TGTGCCAGCAGTTTATCGGGACTCATCAGCTACGAGCAGTACTTC. Its translation: CASSLSGLISYEQYF.

This chain uses TRBV7-2 with TRBJ2-7; 12 bases match TRBD2. V dropped 2 bases and J dropped 3; count of bases not matched to a gene: 8. The CDR3 covers 17 residues. Germline values: CDR1 SGHTA, CDR2 FQGNSA. The CDR3 nucleotides are TGTGCCAGCAGCTTACCCTCGACTAGCGGGAGCTACTACGAGCAGTACTTC. Translation gives CASSLPSTSGSYYEQYF.

The rearrangement links TRBV24-1 to TRBJ2-3; the match to TRBD1 covers 12 bases. Germline loops: CDR1 KGHDR, CDR2 SFDVKD. Germline trimming cut 5 bases from V and 6 bases from J; bases unmatched to any gene: 2. The CDR3 consists of 14 residues. In nucleotides, the CDR3 is TGTGCCACCAGTGCCGGGACAGGGGGCGATACGCAGTATTTT. Protein product: CATSAGTGGDTQYF.

This clonotype was picked up a small number of times. The J gene is TRBJ2-1, the V gene TRBV4-1; 14 bases line up with TRBD2. The germline V gene has CDR1 MGHRA and CDR2 YSYEKL. The CDR3 has 17 amino acids. J was trimmed by 5 bases and V by 3 bases; bases with no gene match: 6. The CDR3 DNA reads TGCGCCAGCAGCCACCGCCGACTAGCGGGAGGGAACAATGAGCAGTTCTTC. This sequence encodes CASSHRRLAGGNNEQFF.

This clonotype came up a few times. This chain uses TRBV12-3 or TRBV12-4 with TRBJ2-3; 7 bases are shared with TRBD2. The CDR3 spans 15 residues. Trimming took 6 bases from V and 5 from J; bases not matched to a gene: 11. Here the CDR3 reads CASRPLRGGKDTQYF. DNA of the CDR3: TGTGCCAGCAGGCCCCTGAGGGGAGGGAAAGATACGCAGTATTTT.

The sample holds a few counts of this clonotype. The genes are TRBV25-1 and TRBJ2-1, with a weak D call TRBD2 (5 bases). V was pared by 6 bases and J by 4 bases, with 16 bases between. Germline values: CDR1 MGHDK, CDR2 SYGVNS. This CDR3 spans 15 amino acids. The CDR3 DNA is TGTGCCAGCAGCCCCCCCCCTAGGAGGTACAATGAGCAGTTCTTC. Translated, it gives CASSPPPRRYNEQFF.

J is TRBJ1-3 and V is TRBV29-1; tentatively, D is TRBD1 (5 bases). Germline values: CDR1 SQVTM, CDR2 ANQGSEA. The CDR3 extends over 14 amino acids. The V gene lost 4 bases and the J gene lost 0 bases, with 10 bases spanning the gap. Here the CDR3 DNA reads TGCAGCGTTGCCCCAGGGAACTCTGGAAACACCATATATTTT. Amino acid sequence: CSVAPGNSGNTIYF.

The chain has TRBV27 and TRBJ2-1; 12 positions agree with TRBD1. The DNA matches TRBJ2-7 better at its end, which makes the J call doubtful. CDR3 length equals 16 residues. Germline V gene lookup returns CDR1 MNHEY and CDR2 SMNVEV (reference sequence). The CDR3 sequence is CASRYNPGQGANEQYF. The CDR3 DNA reads as TGTGCCAGCAGGTACAACCCGGGACAGGGGGCCAATGAGCAGTACTTC.

In DNA, the CDR3 is TGTGCCAGCAGTAGGCAGGGGGCGACCAACTATGGCTACACCTTC. Amino acid sequence: CASSRQGATNYGYTF. The chain carries TRBV6-1 and TRBJ1-2; 8 bases fit TRBD1. The CDR3 is made up of 15 amino acids. Germline values: CDR1 MNHNS, CDR2 SASEGT. Trimming cost V 5 bases and J 2 bases; bases outside gene matches: 7.

The chain joins TRBV7-2 to TRBJ2-3; 9 bases are shared with TRBD2. CDR3 length: 16 residues. V shed 3 bases, J shed 5 bases, and the junction held 9 bases outside the gene matches. CDR1 and CDR2 (germline): SGHTA, FQGNSA. DNA for the CDR3: TGTGCCAGCAGCTTGGGCGGGGGGGCCGTCGGAGATACGCAGTATTTT. As protein: CASSLGGGAVGDTQYF.

The CDR3 DNA reads as TGCAGTGCTCAGGGGGCCAATCTCCATGAGCAGTACTTC. Its translation: CSAQGANLHEQYF. This rearrangement joins TRBV20-1 to TRBJ2-7; 8 positions agree with TRBD1. The V gene end was trimmed by 5 bases and the J gene end by 7 bases; junction bases not matched to a gene: 10. The CDR3 has 13 amino acids. CDR1 is DFQATT, CDR2 SNEGSKA, per germline (reference sequence).

This clonotype has only a few counts. The V call is TRBV3-1, the J call TRBJ2-1; D might be TRBD2 (5 bases). V was trimmed by 1 base and J by 6 bases, leaving 13 bases between them. Germline V gene data show CDR1 as LGHDT and CDR2 as YNNKEL (reference sequence). This CDR3 has 15 amino acids. The CDR3 sequence: CASSQVGVRLNEQFF. Written as DNA, the CDR3 is TGTGCCAGCAGCCAAGTCGGGGTTCGCCTCAATGAGCAGTTCTTC.

This clonotype was counted between two and nine times. The CDR3 nucleotides read TGTGCCAGCAGTTCGGGACAGGGCCGGGGAGCTTTCTTT. Translation: CASSSGQGRGAFF. The V call is TRBV28, the J call TRBJ1-1, with 9 bases aligning to TRBD1. V dropped 4 bases and J dropped 10; count of bases not matched to a gene: 7. The CDR3 runs to 13 residues. CDR1 and CDR2 from the germline V gene are MDHEN and SYDVKM.

The CDR3 spells CASSFEPLSKDGYTF. The DNA for the CDR3 is TGTGCCAGCAGCTTTGAACCCCTTTCTAAGGATGGCTACACCTTC. The rearrangement uses TRBV5-6 and TRBJ1-2; the D is unclear. The V gene's germline CDR1 is SGHDT and CDR2 YYEEEE. The length of the CDR3 is 15 residues. Trimming pared 2 bases from V and 6 bases from J, leaving 17 bases between.

The V gene is TRBV5-4, the J gene TRBJ2-3, with D perhaps matching TRBD2 (5 bases). The CDR3 runs to 15 residues. Germline lookup yields CDR1 SGHNT and CDR2 YYREEE (reference sequence). The germline V and J ends were trimmed by 2 bases and 2 bases, with 12 bases remaining between them. The CDR3 protein is CASSFLKRLTDTQYF. In nucleotides, the CDR3 is TGTGCCAGCAGCTTCTTGAAGCGGCTCACAGATACGCAGTATTTT.